These 30 T cell receptor beta chains came from one sample sequenced in a study of Graves' ophthalmopathy and Graves' hyperthyroidism. Amplification of the TCR beta CDR3 regions used RNA transcripts (as template). The workflow started with a first-round RT-PCR run with HTBI primers and then moved on to a second-round multiplex PCR. TCRdb reprocessed the multiplex PCR reads with MiXCR, giving one entry per CDR3 protein. The sample yields roughly 500,000 distinct CDR3 sequences, approximately 15% seen once. What was sequenced was blood. The source of these receptors is a woman aged 30 to 39 with Graves' ophthalmopathy.

The sample holds a few counts of this clonotype. The J gene is TRBJ2-5, the V gene TRBV2; tentative D call: TRBD2 (5 bases). The V and J ends lost 11 bases and 1 base respectively, with 11 bases between them. Germline CDR1 is SNHLY and CDR2 is FYNNEI. This CDR3 has 12 amino acids. As DNA, the CDR3 is TGTGCCTTAGGCCGGGGCCAAGAGACCCAGTACTTC. Its protein is CALGRGQETQYF.

This clonotype was counted only a few times. V is TRBV27 and J is TRBJ2-2; the match to TRBD1 covers 10 bases. The V and J ends lost 6 bases and 7 bases, in that order; junction bases with no gene match: 11. Germline CDR1 reads MNHEY; CDR2 reads SMNVEV (reference sequence). CDR3 length equals 16 residues. The CDR3, as DNA: TGTGCCAGCAGAGGACCCGGGACAGGGGCGATCGGGGAGCTGTTTTTT. It is translated as CASRGPGTGAIGELFF.

This clonotype came up a few times. This sequence joins TRBV12-3 or TRBV12-4 and TRBJ2-7; TRBD2 matches at 8 bases. The V and J ends lost 7 bases and 4 bases, in that order; junction bases with no gene match: 12. The CDR3 is 15 residues long. The CDR3 is CASTPGLVRLYEQYF. CDR3 DNA: TGTGCCAGCACCCCGGGACTAGTCCGACTTTACGAGCAGTACTTC.

This clonotype was observed at least ten times. The CDR3 region is CSVVEGEVVQYF. The CDR3 DNA reads TGCAGCGTTGTAGAGGGGGAGGTGGTTCAGTACTTC. The V and J genes are TRBV29-1 and TRBJ2-4; D is possibly TRBD1 or TRBD2 (6 bases each). The CDR3 contains 12 residues. Germline V gene lookup returns CDR1 SQVTM and CDR2 ANQGSEA. With 4 bases removed from V and 11 bases from J, the gap between germline ends came to 15 bases.

This clonotype has at least ten counts. No DNA is shown, since the ends of the CDR3 on it are uncertain; the CDR3 is the one TCRdb lists. V gene TRBV10-3 combines with J gene TRBJ2-7; TRBD1 reflects the table's D call only, with no check against the DNA. The CDR3 length is 15 residues, termini included. The germline V gene encodes CDR1 ENHRY and CDR2 SYGVKD. CDR3 in amino acids: CAISVGTGTGAGEYF.

The chain recombines TRBV19 with TRBJ1-5; no clear D. V was trimmed by 7 bases and J by 1 base, leaving 14 bases between them. The CDR3 is 15 residues long. The germline CDR1 and CDR2 sequences are LNHDA and SQIVND (reference sequence). This CDR3 is CASNPRSGSNQPQHF. For the CDR3, the DNA is TGTGCCAGTAACCCCCGATCGGGGAGCAATCAGCCCCAGCATTTT.

This clonotype was counted ten times or more. This chain links TRBV20-1 with TRBJ2-6; TRBD2 matches at 14 bases. The CDR3 is 19 amino acids. J was trimmed by 0 bases and V by 3 bases; bases with no gene match: 7. CDR1 and CDR2 (germline): DFQATT, SNEGSKA (reference sequence). This CDR3 reads CSASLGTSGSSSGANVLTF. The CDR3 nucleotides are TGCAGTGCTAGCCTTGGGACTAGCGGGAGTAGCTCTGGGGCCAACGTCCTGACTTTC.

The chain is built from TRBV12-3 or TRBV12-4 and TRBJ1-5; D is possibly TRBD1 (5 bases). The CDR3 has 14 residues. Trimming removed 5 bases from V and 5 bases from J, with 13 bases in between. The CDR3 reads CASSLGTEYQPQHF. The CDR3 DNA follows: TGTGCCAGCAGTCTCGGGACGGAATATCAGCCCCAGCATTTT.

V and J are TRBV20-1 and TRBJ2-4; 8 nucleotides match TRBD1. J lost 8 bases, V lost 0 bases, and 6 bases had no gene match. The CDR3 covers 14 residues. Germline CDR1 reads DFQATT; CDR2 reads SNEGSKA (reference sequence). Here the CDR3 reads CSARDQGAGDIQYF. CDR3 sequence (DNA): TGCAGTGCTAGAGATCAGGGGGCTGGGGACATTCAGTACTTC.

Remarks on this clonotype: A read error may explain this, as a much larger clone is one base away. This chain uses TRBV27 with TRBJ2-5, with 10 nucleotides matching TRBD2. Germline V gives CDR1 MNHEY, CDR2 SMNVEV (reference sequence). V lost 10 bases and J lost 4; bases outside the gene matches: 9. This CDR3 has 14 amino acids. The CDR3 coding sequence is TGTGCCACCAGGGAGCGGGAGGGTAGAGAGACCCAGTACTTC. It yields the protein CATREREGRETQYF.

This clonotype was observed at least ten times. The genes are TRBV12-3 or TRBV12-4 and TRBJ1-2; TRBD1 agrees at 8 bases. CDR3 length: 14 amino acids. The trim removed 5 bases at V and 6 bases at J, leaving 8 bases unmatched. CDR3 amino acids: CASSPDRGWDGYTF. CDR3 nucleotides: TGTGCCAGCAGTCCAGACAGGGGATGGGATGGCTACACCTTC.

This clonotype was observed a few times. The chain uses TRBV19 and TRBJ1-1, with D possibly matching TRBD1 (5 bases). The CDR3 spans 15 residues. The germline CDR1 and CDR2 sequences are LNHDA and SQIVND (reference sequence). Trimming removed 3 bases at V and 1 base at J, with 12 bases between. The CDR3 region is CASSIPGGGNTEAFF. DNA for the CDR3: TGTGCCAGTAGTATCCCTGGCGGGGGGAACACTGAAGCTTTCTTT.

Many counts were recorded for this clonotype. The CDR3 region has the DNA TGCGCCAGCAGCCAAGATAGGGTGCATCAGAACACTGAAGCTTTCTTT. Protein sequence: CASSQDRVHQNTEAFF. The V and J genes are TRBV4-1 and TRBJ1-1; unclear D gene. CDR1 is MGHRA and CDR2 is YSYEKL in the germline V gene. V lost 0 bases to trimming and J lost 1 base, with 12 bases between them. The CDR3 runs to 16 residues.

Here the CDR3 DNA reads TGTGCCAGCAGTTTATCGGCCCGGCCCCTAACCTACGAGCAGTACTTC. As protein: CASSLSARPLTYEQYF. The V call is TRBV27, the J call TRBJ2-7; D is undetermined. This CDR3 contains 16 residues. V shed 0 bases and J shed 2 bases, with 14 bases lying between them. Germline loops: CDR1 MNHEY, CDR2 SMNVEV (reference sequence).

This clonotype was seen at least ten times. This chain joins TRBV6-5 and TRBJ1-2; 9 bases agree with TRBD1. CDR1 MNHEY and CDR2 SVGAGI come from the germline V gene. Trimming at V came to 3 bases and at J to 2 bases, leaving 13 bases not matched to a gene. The CDR3 consists of 18 residues. The CDR3 DNA reads TGTGCCAGCAGTTATCAGCGGACAGGGGACCCTCACAACTATGGCTACACCTTC. Translated, it gives CASSYQRTGDPHNYGYTF.

V is TRBV7-3 and J is TRBJ2-7; 9 bases match TRBD1. The germline V gene encodes CDR1 SGHTA and CDR2 FQGTGA. The V and J ends lost 1 base and 6 bases, in that order; junction bases with no gene match: 4. This CDR3 comprises 14 residues. The CDR3 protein is CASSLKGQGAEQYF. CDR3 in DNA: TGTGCCAGCAGCTTAAAGGGACAGGGAGCCGAGCAGTACTTC.

As to this clonotype: With a much larger clone just one base away, this may be a read error. The conserved phenylalanine or tryptophan is not found at the CDR3 terminus, so this likely reflects a read error. The chain has TRBV28 and TRBJ1-6, with 10 bases matching TRBD1. The germline CDR1 and CDR2 sequences are MDHEN and SYDVKM. J lost 10 bases, V lost 2 bases, and 5 bases had no gene match. There are 15 residues in the CDR3. The CDR3 spells CASSLGTGVDSPLHS. The CDR3 bases are TGTGCCAGCAGTTTAGGGACAGGGGTGGACTCACCCCTCCACTCT.

This clonotype showed up many times. The chain joins TRBV19 to TRBJ1-1, with a tentative D call TRBD1 (5 bases). Per germline, CDR1 LNHDA and CDR2 SQIVND (reference sequence). V gave up 0 bases and J gave up 8 bases, with 13 bases separating them. CDR3 length: 14 amino acids. The DNA of the CDR3 is TGTGCCAGTAGTATAGATCCGGGGCAATTCGAAGCTTTCTTT. Its protein is CASSIDPGQFEAFF. Together with reference TRBV19 and TRBJ1-1, the CDR3 gives the full variable domain: DGGITQSPKYLFRKEGQNVTLSCEQNLNHDAMYWYRQDPGQGLRLIYYSQIVNDFQKGDIAEGYSVSREKKESFPLTVTSAQKNPTAFYLCASSIDPGQFEAFFGQGTRLTVV.

Points on this clonotype: An end of the junction does not agree with germline; a read error may underlie this. The chain uses TRBV28 and TRBJ1-6; possibly TRBD1 for D (5 bases). The CDR3 spans 12 residues. The germline gives CDR1 MDHEN, CDR2 SYDVKM. The CDR3 spells CASSSQGSHLHF. DNA for the CDR3: TGTGCCAGCAGTTCGCAGGGTTCACACCTCCACTTT.

This chain joins TRBV3-1 and TRBJ1-3; D is unclear. Germline V gene lookup returns CDR1 LGHDT and CDR2 YNNKEL (reference sequence). Trimming stripped 1 base from V and 4 bases from J, with 20 bases between. The CDR3 length is 18 residues. CDR3 region: CASSQVAVTLSQGNTIYF. CDR3 bases: TGTGCCAGCAGCCAAGTCGCCGTGACCCTCAGTCAGGGAAACACCATATATTTT.

This clonotype has ten or more counts. The rearrangement links TRBV2 to TRBJ1-1; D unresolved. The germline V gene encodes CDR1 SNHLY and CDR2 FYNNEI. V lost 4 bases, J lost 8 bases, and 8 bases lay in between. The CDR3 covers 11 residues. In DNA, the CDR3 is TGTGCCAGCAGTGTTAAAAGCGAAGCTTTCTTT. It encodes CASSVKSEAFF.

This clonotype was observed many times. The J gene is TRBJ2-7, the V gene TRBV28; 8 nucleotides match TRBD1. Germline CDR1 reads MDHEN; CDR2 reads SYDVKM. The CDR3 contains 13 residues. V was clipped by 5 bases and J by 6 bases; unmatched bases: 6. CDR3 nucleotide sequence: TGTGCCAGCAGTGTCTCAGGGGGCAGCGAGCAGTACTTC. Protein: CASSVSGGSEQYF.

This clonotype was seen many times. Being one base from a much bigger clone, this may be a read error. The chain couples TRBV10-2 to TRBJ2-7, with D perhaps matching TRBD1 or TRBD2 (5 bases each). CDR3 size: 13 residues. V lost 11 bases and J 4 bases, leaving 18 bases between the germline ends. Germline V gene lookup returns CDR1 WSHSY and CDR2 SAAADI. The chain's CDR3 is CAGTDAWGYEQYF. CDR3 in DNA: TGCGCCGGCACCGACGCTTGGGGGTACGAGCAGTACTTC.

This clonotype was recorded many times. The chain employs TRBV7-2 and TRBJ2-7; D not resolved. The CDR3 is made up of 15 amino acids. V lost 0 bases, J lost 0 bases, and 9 bases lay in between. Germline V gives CDR1 SGHTA, CDR2 FQGNSA. The CDR3 reads CASSLAGPSSYEQYF. The CDR3 DNA reads TGTGCCAGCAGCTTAGCGGGTCCAAGCTCCTACGAGCAGTACTTC.

This clonotype was picked up many times. The rearrangement uses TRBV7-8 and TRBJ2-7; TRBD2 might be the D (6 bases). V was trimmed by 4 bases and J by 2 bases, leaving 15 bases between them. The germline gives CDR1 SGHVS, CDR2 FQNEAQ. This CDR3 is 15 amino acids long. The CDR3 sequence: CASSSPAGRAYEQYF. The CDR3 DNA follows: TGTGCCAGCAGCTCCCCGGCGGGACGAGCCTACGAGCAGTACTTC.

This clonotype showed up many times. This sequence joins TRBV28 and TRBJ2-5; possible D gene TRBD1, 5 bases. The CDR3 contains 15 residues. The ends were cut back, 2 bases at V and 5 bases at J, with 15 bases in the middle. Germline V gene lookup returns CDR1 MDHEN and CDR2 SYDVKM. The CDR3 bases are TGTGCCAGCAGTTTAAGGGGCTCCGTCTTGGAGACCCAGTACTTC. It is translated as CASSLRGSVLETQYF.

In this sample, this clonotype turned up many times. This chain uses TRBV12-3 or TRBV12-4 with TRBJ1-5; D might be TRBD1 (5 bases). The CDR3 consists of 14 residues. Trimming took off 7 bases at V and 7 bases at J, with 17 bases between the two ends. As DNA, the CDR3 is TGTGCCAGCACCCAATGGGGGGGTGAACAGCCCCAGCATTTT. As protein: CASTQWGGEQPQHF.

This clonotype has at least ten counts. With a much larger clone just one base away, this may be a read error. The rearrangement joins TRBV12-3 or TRBV12-4 to TRBJ2-4; D possibly corresponds to TRBD2 (5 bases). CDR3 size: 16 residues. Written as DNA, the CDR3 is TGTGCCAGCAGTTTAGCAGGCGGTCTAGCCAAAAACATTAAGTACTTC. Amino acids: CASSLAGGLAKNIKYF.

This clonotype was recorded many times. The CDR3 sequence is CASSSASLRGLSPLHF. CDR3 in DNA: TGTGCCAGCAGTTCCGCCAGTTTGAGGGGGCTTTCACCCCTCCACTTT. V is TRBV6-5 and J is TRBJ1-6; TRBD1 matches at 7 bases. CDR3 length: 16 amino acids. V dropped 4 bases and J dropped 9; count of bases not matched to a gene: 12. Germline-derived CDR1 and CDR2 are MNHEY and SVGAGI.

Many counts were recorded for this clonotype. The DNA for the CDR3 is TGTGCCAGCAGTTATGGATGGCGGGCCACCGGGGAGCTGTTTTTT. It encodes CASSYGWRATGELFF. V is TRBV28 and J is TRBJ2-2, with D tentatively TRBD2 (5 bases). The germline V and J ends were trimmed by 4 bases and 4 bases, with 13 bases remaining between them. The CDR3 runs 15 residues. Germline values: CDR1 MDHEN, CDR2 SYDVKM.